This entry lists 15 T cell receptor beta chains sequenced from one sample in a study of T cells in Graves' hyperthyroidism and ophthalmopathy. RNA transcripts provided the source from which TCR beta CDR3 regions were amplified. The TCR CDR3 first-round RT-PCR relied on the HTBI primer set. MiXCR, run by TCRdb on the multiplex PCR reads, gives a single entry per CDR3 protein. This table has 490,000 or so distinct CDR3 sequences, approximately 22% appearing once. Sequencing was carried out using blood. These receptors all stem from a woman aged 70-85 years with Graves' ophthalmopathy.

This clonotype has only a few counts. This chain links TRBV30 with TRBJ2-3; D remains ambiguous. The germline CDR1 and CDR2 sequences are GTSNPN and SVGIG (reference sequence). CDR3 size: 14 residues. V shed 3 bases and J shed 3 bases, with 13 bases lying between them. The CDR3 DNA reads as TGTGCCTGGAGGAAAGGATTAGTTACAGATACGCAGTATTTT. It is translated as CAWRKGLVTDTQYF.

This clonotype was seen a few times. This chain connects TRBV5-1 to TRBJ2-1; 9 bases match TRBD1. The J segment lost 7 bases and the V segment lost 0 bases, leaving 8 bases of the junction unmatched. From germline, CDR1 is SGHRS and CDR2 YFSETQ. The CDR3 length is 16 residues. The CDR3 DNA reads TGCGCCAGCAGCTTGGTGTGGACAGGGGCAATAAATGAGCAGTTCTTC. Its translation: CASSLVWTGAINEQFF.

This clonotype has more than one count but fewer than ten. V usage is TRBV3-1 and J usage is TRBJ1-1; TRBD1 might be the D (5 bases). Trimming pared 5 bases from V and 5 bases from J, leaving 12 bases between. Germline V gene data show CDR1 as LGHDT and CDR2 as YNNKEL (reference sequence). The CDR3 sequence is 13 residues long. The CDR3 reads CASSDRRGTEAFF. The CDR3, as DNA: TGTGCCAGCAGCGACCGGAGGGGAACTGAAGCTTTCTTT.

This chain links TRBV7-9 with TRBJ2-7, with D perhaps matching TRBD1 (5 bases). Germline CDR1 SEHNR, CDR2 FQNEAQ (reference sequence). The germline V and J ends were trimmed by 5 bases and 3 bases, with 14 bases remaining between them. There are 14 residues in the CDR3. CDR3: CASSDAGLIYEQYF. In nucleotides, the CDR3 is TGTGCCAGCAGCGACGCAGGGCTGATCTACGAGCAGTACTTC.

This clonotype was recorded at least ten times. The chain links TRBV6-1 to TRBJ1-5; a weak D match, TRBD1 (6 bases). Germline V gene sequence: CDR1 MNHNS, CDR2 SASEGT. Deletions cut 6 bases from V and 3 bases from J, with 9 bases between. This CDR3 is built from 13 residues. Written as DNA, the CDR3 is TGTGCCAGCAGCCGGACAGACAATCAGCCCCAGCATTTT. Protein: CASSRTDNQPQHF.

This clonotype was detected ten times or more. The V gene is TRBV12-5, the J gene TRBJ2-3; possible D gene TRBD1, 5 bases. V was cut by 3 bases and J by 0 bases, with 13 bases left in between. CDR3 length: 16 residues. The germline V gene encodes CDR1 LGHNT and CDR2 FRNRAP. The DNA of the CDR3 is TGTGCTAGTGGTTTATTTGACAGTTCTAGCACAGATACGCAGTATTTT. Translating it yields CASGLFDSSSTDTQYF.

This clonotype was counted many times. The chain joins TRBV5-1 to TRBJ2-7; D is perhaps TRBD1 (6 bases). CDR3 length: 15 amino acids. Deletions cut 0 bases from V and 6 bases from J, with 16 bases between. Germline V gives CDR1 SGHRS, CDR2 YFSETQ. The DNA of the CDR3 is TGCGCCAGCAGCTTGGGTTCAGGGGACCTTCTCGAGCAGTACTTC. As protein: CASSLGSGDLLEQYF.

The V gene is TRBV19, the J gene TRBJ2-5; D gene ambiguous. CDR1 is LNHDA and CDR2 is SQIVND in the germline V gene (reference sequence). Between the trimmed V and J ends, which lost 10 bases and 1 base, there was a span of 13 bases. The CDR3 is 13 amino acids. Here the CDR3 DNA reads TGTGCCACTTCCTTCCTAGGCCAAGAGACCCAGTACTTC. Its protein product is CATSFLGQETQYF.

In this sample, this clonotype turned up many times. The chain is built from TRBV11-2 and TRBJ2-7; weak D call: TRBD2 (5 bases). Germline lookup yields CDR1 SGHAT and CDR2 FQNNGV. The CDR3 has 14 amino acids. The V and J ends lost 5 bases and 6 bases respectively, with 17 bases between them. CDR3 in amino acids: CASSLLGVTSEQYF. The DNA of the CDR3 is TGTGCCAGCAGCCTTCTGGGAGTCACTTCCGAGCAGTACTTC. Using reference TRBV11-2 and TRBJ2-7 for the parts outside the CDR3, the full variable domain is EAGVAQSPRYKIIEKRQSVAFWCNPISGHATLYWYQQILGQGPKLLIQFQNNGVVDDSQLPKDRFSAERLKGVDSTLKIQPAKLEDSAVYLCASSLLGVTSEQYFGPGTRLTVT.

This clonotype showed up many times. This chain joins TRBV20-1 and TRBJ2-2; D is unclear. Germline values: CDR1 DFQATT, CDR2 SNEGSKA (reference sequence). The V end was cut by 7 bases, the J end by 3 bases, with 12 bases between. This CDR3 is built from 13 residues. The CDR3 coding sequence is TGCAGTGTCAGAAGACCCGACACCGGGGAGCTGTTTTTT. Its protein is CSVRRPDTGELFF.

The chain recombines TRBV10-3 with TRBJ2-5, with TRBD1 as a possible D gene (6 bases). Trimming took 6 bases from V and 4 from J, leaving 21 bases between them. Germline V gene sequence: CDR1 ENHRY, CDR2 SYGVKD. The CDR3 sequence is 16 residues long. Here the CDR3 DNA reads TGTGCCATCAGATCGGACAAGCCAGGGGAGTTAGAGACCCAGTACTTC. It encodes CAIRSDKPGELETQYF.

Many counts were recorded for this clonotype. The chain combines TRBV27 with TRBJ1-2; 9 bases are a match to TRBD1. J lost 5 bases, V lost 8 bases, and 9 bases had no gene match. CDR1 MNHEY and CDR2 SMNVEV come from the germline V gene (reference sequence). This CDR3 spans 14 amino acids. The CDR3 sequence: CASGFTGGSYGYTF. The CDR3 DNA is TGTGCCAGCGGGTTTACAGGGGGCTCTTATGGCTACACCTTC.

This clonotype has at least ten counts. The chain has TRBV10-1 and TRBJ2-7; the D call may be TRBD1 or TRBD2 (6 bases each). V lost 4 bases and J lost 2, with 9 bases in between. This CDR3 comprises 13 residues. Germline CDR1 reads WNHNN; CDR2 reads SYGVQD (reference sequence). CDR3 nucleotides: TGCGCCAGCAGTGGAGGGGGGCCCTACGAGCAGTACTTC. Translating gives CASSGGGPYEQYF.

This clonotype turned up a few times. The CDR3 DNA sequence: TGTGCCAGCAGTCCTAGGACAGAAGCCAAAAACATTCAGTACTTC. As protein: CASSPRTEAKNIQYF. The chain is built from TRBV6-2 or TRBV6-3 and TRBJ2-4, with a weak D call TRBD1 (6 bases). Per the germline V gene, CDR1 is MNHEY and CDR2 is SVGEGT. Trimming stripped 5 bases from V and 0 bases from J, with 11 bases between. The length of the CDR3 is 15 residues.

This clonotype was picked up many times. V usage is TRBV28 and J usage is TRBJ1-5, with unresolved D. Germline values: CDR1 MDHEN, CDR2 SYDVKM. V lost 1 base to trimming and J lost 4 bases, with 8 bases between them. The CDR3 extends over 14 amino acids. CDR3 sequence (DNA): TGTGCCAGCAGTTTATTACAGAGGAATCAGCCCCAGCATTTT. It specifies CASSLLQRNQPQHF.